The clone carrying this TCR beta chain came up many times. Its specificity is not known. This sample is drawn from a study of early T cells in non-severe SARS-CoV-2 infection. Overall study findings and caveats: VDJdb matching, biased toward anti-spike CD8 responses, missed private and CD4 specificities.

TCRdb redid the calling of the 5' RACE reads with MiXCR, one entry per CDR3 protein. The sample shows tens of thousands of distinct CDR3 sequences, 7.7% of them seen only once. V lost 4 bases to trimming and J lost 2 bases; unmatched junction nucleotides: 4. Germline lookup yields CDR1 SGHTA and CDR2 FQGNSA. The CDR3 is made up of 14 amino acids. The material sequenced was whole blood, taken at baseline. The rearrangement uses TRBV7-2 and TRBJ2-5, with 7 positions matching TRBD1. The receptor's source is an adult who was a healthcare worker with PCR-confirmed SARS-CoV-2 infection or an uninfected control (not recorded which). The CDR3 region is CASSYRTGQETQYF. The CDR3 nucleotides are TGTGCCAGCAGCTACCGGACAGGTCAAGAGACCCAGTACTTC. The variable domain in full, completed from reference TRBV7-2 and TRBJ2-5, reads GAGVSQSPSNKVTEKGKDVELRCDPISGHTALYWYRQSLGQGLEFLIYFQGNSAPDKSGLPSDRFSAERTGGSVSTLTIQRTQQEDSAVYLCASSYRTGQETQYFGPGTRLLVL.